One sample yielded the 14 T cell receptor beta chains listed below, sequenced in a study of T cell changes during pregnancy in multiple sclerosis. Some clones are missing from TCRdb's copy, which holds only in-frame ones; the method was immunoSEQ multiplex PCR. Of about 130,000 clones listed, 95% to 98% are singletons. The sequencing here drew on peripheral blood, taken after pregnancy. All receptors come from a female donor with multiple sclerosis, enrolled in a pregnancy study.

The chain has TRBV28 and TRBJ2-7, with D possibly TRBD2 on 6 matching bases. The V gene's germline CDR1 is MDHEN and CDR2 SYDVKM. This CDR3 is 17 amino acids long. The germline V and J ends were trimmed by 4 bases and 5 bases, with 24 bases remaining between them. The CDR3 bases are TGTGCCAGCAGTTCTCGTAGGAGCGCAGCGGGTAGCGACGAGCAGTACTTC. Translated, it gives CASSSRRSAAGSDEQYF. The full variable domain, its missing parts supplied by reference TRBV28 and TRBJ2-7, is DVKVTQSSRYLVKRTGEKVFLECVQDMDHENMFWYRQDPGLGLRLIYFSYDVKMKEKGDIPEGYSVSREKKERFSLILESASTNQTSMYLCASSSRRSAAGSDEQYFGPGTRLTVT.

The chain employs TRBV19 and TRBJ2-1, with a tentative D call TRBD1 (6 bases). Trimming took off 6 bases at V and 3 bases at J, with 9 bases between the two ends. The CDR3 has 13 residues. Germline CDR1 is LNHDA and CDR2 is SQIVND (reference sequence). Here the CDR3 DNA reads TGTGCCAGTAGGGTACAGGGCTACAATGAGCAGTTCTTC. Protein product: CASRVQGYNEQFF.

V is TRBV2 and J is TRBJ2-1; D is ambiguous. CDR1 and CDR2 (germline): SNHLY, FYNNEI. Between the trimmed V and J ends, which lost 4 bases and 5 bases, there was a span of 3 bases. The CDR3 length is 11 residues. CDR3 nucleotide sequence: TGTGCCAGCAGTGCGGACAATGAGCAGTTCTTC. Amino acids: CASSADNEQFF.

The chain uses TRBV4-3 and TRBJ2-7; D might be TRBD2 (5 bases). Germline V gives CDR1 LGHNA, CDR2 YSLEER. Deletions cut 0 bases from V and 0 bases from J, with 9 bases between. This CDR3 contains 15 residues. CDR3 DNA sequence: TGCGCCAGCAGCCAAGACGTAGGGAGCTCCTACGAGCAGTACTTC. This translates into CASSQDVGSSYEQYF.

The gene calls are TRBV30 and TRBJ1-6, with D possibly being TRBD1 (6 bases). Trimming shortened V by 0 bases and J by 11 bases, and 14 bases separated the two germline ends. The CDR3 covers 14 residues. Germline V gene data show CDR1 as GTSNPN and CDR2 as SVGIG (reference sequence). CDR3 in amino acids: CAWSVPGGIAPLHF. The DNA of the CDR3 is TGTGCCTGGAGTGTACCTGGGGGCATAGCACCCCTCCACTTT. The full variable domain, completed using reference TRBV30 and TRBJ1-6, is SQTIHQWPATLVQPVGSPLSLECTVEGTSNPNLYWYRQAAGRGLQLLFYSVGIGQISSEVPQNLSASRPQDRQFILSSKKLLLSDSGFYLCAWSVPGGIAPLHFGNGTRLTVT.

The rearrangement joins TRBV29-1 to TRBJ2-7; D is unresolved. With 6 bases removed from V and 2 bases from J, the gap between germline ends came to 14 bases. There are 13 residues in the CDR3. Germline loops: CDR1 SQVTM, CDR2 ANQGSEA. CDR3 nucleotides: TGCAGCGTGGAGACGGATAATCCCTACGAGCAGTACTTC. Protein sequence: CSVETDNPYEQYF.

J is TRBJ2-1 and V is TRBV30; TRBD2 agrees at 12 bases. V trimming: 2 bases; J trimming: 4 bases; junction bases outside the gene matches: 6. CDR1 and CDR2 from the germline V gene are GTSNPN and SVGIG (reference sequence). The CDR3 totals 16 residues. The CDR3 loop reads CAWSILAGGPYNEQFF. The CDR3 bases are TGTGCCTGGAGTATACTAGCGGGAGGCCCATACAATGAGCAGTTCTTC.

The V and J genes are TRBV15 and TRBJ2-1; 10 bases are a match to TRBD1. This CDR3 has 16 amino acids. Unmatched junction bases numbered 10, after V lost 0 bases and J lost 11 bases. Germline V CDR1 and CDR2: LNHNV, YYDKDF (reference sequence). This CDR3 reads CATSRDLRRQGAKQFF. CDR3 DNA: TGTGCCACCAGCAGAGATCTGAGGAGACAGGGGGCTAAGCAGTTCTTC.

The chain combines TRBV28 with TRBJ2-1; 11 bases line up with TRBD2. CDR1 and CDR2 from the germline V gene are MDHEN and SYDVKM. Trimming removed 2 bases from V and 1 base from J; junction bases left unmatched: 4. CDR3 length: 17 residues. The CDR3 DNA follows: TGTGCCAGCAGTTTACTAGCGGGAGGTGGGTCCTACAATGAGCAGTTCTTC. Its protein product is CASSLLAGGGSYNEQFF.

The genes are TRBV7-6 and TRBJ1-1, with TRBD1 identical over 8 bases. CDR1 is SGHVS and CDR2 is FNYEAQ in the germline V gene. The CDR3 totals 13 residues. Trimming at V came to 1 base and at J to 8 bases, leaving 3 bases not matched to a gene. The DNA of the CDR3 is TGTGCCAGCAGCTTAGGACAGGGGACCGAAGCTTTCTTT. Its translation: CASSLGQGTEAFF.

The chain carries TRBV5-8 and TRBJ2-3, with D perhaps TRBD2 (6 bases). Trimming took 0 bases from V and 1 from J, leaving 6 bases between them. Germline V gene sequence: CDR1 SGHTS, CDR2 YDEGEE. The CDR3 covers 14 residues. The CDR3 here is CASSLGLGTDTQYF. CDR3 DNA: TGTGCCAGCAGCTTGGGACTAGGCACAGATACGCAGTATTTT.

The J gene is TRBJ2-1, the V gene TRBV6-6; the D is unclear. Germline V lookup: CDR1 MNHNY, CDR2 SVGAGI (reference sequence). Trimming pared 4 bases from V and 0 bases from J, leaving 10 bases between. CDR3 length equals 15 residues. The CDR3 loop is CASSLVSGSYNEQFF. CDR3 sequence (DNA): TGTGCCAGCAGTTTAGTGAGTGGCTCCTACAATGAGCAGTTCTTC.

J is TRBJ1-4 and V is TRBV28; 11 bases align to TRBD1. The CDR3 spans 16 residues. With V trimmed by 5 bases and J by 1 base, 3 bases remained unmatched. Germline CDR1 reads MDHEN; CDR2 reads SYDVKM. The CDR3 DNA sequence: TGTGCCAGCAGTCGGGACAGGGGGGGAACTAATGAAAAACTGTTTTTT. As protein: CASSRDRGGTNEKLFF.

This clone was observed a single time. J is TRBJ2-1 and V is TRBV7-9; D is possibly TRBD2 (6 bases). Germline V gene sequence: CDR1 SEHNR, CDR2 FQNEAQ (reference sequence). This CDR3 is built from 17 residues. With 4 bases removed from V and 4 bases from J, the gap between germline ends came to 20 bases. The CDR3 loop reads CASSSPSGTGPYNEQFF. CDR3 DNA: TGTGCCAGCAGCTCACCCTCCGGGACTGGCCCATACAATGAGCAGTTCTTC.